One T cell receptor (beta chain) is described in this entry. Using immunoSEQ multiplex PCR, the repertoire was profiled, and TCRdb retains in-frame clones only, with some absent. The table lists roughly 1,800,000 clones, roughly 95% of them singletons. Positively selected for CCR7, the CD45RO-negative cells used as naive CD8 cells excluded terminally differentiated effector memory CD45RA+ cells. These data belong to a study of shared clonotypes between healthy human individuals. The V gene lost 8 bases and the J gene lost 7 bases, with 11 bases spanning the gap. The germline gives CDR1 MNHNS, CDR2 SASEGT. This CDR3 is built from 11 residues.

Sequences were obtained from naive CD8+ T cells sorted from blood. This receptor was obtained from a man younger than 35 in good health. This chain links TRBV6-1 with TRBJ1-1, with D possibly being TRBD1 (6 bases). The CDR3: CASGGGLEAFF. The CDR3 DNA is TGTGCCAGCGGTGGGGGCCTTGAAGCTTTCTTT.